The 10 T cell receptor beta chains below were found in one sample sequenced in a study of CD8 T cells in ankylosing spondylitis. Regarding the study as a whole: Typical of ankylosing spondylitis blood, it appeared, was a TCR beta motif of roughly eight highly homologous variants.

TCRdb redid the calling of the 5' RACE reads with MiXCR, one entry per CDR3 protein. The table records about 800,000 distinct CDR3 sequences, about 10% of them present only once. No antigen has been assigned to these receptors. Sequencing was performed on blood, either unsorted or a sorted T cell fraction (not recorded which). The receptors shown here come from a male donor with ankylosing spondylitis.

This clonotype has only a few counts. V gene TRBV6-5 combines with J gene TRBJ2-7; 7 nucleotides match TRBD2. The CDR3 length is 14 residues. Germline CDR1 MNHEY, CDR2 SVGAGI. V lost 2 bases, J lost 4 bases, and 5 bases stayed unmatched. The chain's CDR3 is CASSYAGAQYEQYF. The CDR3 bases are TGTGCCAGCAGTTACGCGGGAGCACAGTACGAGCAGTACTTC.

In its sample, this clonotype was seen many times. This chain joins TRBV20-1 and TRBJ1-1; D gene unclear. CDR1 and CDR2 (germline): DFQATT, SNEGSKA (reference sequence). The CDR3 covers 11 residues. Trimming stripped 4 bases from V and 6 bases from J, with 9 bases between. DNA of the CDR3: TGCAGTGCTATGGGTATGTCTGAAGCTTTCTTT. This gives the protein CSAMGMSEAFF.

The sample holds a few counts of this clonotype. The rearrangement joins TRBV20-1 to TRBJ2-7; D is undetermined. Germline V gene sequence: CDR1 DFQATT, CDR2 SNEGSKA (reference sequence). The CDR3 covers 13 residues. With 5 bases removed from V and 5 bases from J, the gap between germline ends came to 16 bases. The CDR3 is CSAGPTWRDEQYF. CDR3 sequence (DNA): TGCAGTGCTGGTCCAACCTGGCGCGACGAGCAGTACTTC.

This clonotype has just a few counts. V usage is TRBV18 and J usage is TRBJ1-1; D unresolved. This CDR3 has 12 residues. V lost 3 bases, J lost 11 bases, and 13 bases lay in between. Germline CDR1 reads KGHSH; CDR2 reads LQKENI. As DNA, the CDR3 is TGTGCCAGCTCACCCCGCGGCCCGCAGGCTTTCTTT. This codes for CASSPRGPQAFF.

This clonotype was picked up a small number of times. The chain links TRBV7-9 to TRBJ2-3, with a tentative D call TRBD1 (5 bases). Germline CDR1 reads SEHNR; CDR2 reads FQNEAQ (reference sequence). The CDR3 loop spans 14 amino acids. The germline V and J ends were trimmed by 4 bases and 6 bases, with 14 bases remaining between them. CDR3 residues: CASSYHQGVDTQYF. The CDR3 DNA reads as TGTGCCAGCAGCTACCACCAAGGGGTGGATACGCAGTATTTT.

The V and J genes are TRBV4-3 and TRBJ1-2; possible D gene TRBD1, 6 bases. There are 15 residues in the CDR3. CDR1 is LGHNA, CDR2 YSLEER, per germline. V gave up 2 bases and J gave up 4 bases, with 14 bases separating them. Here the CDR3 reads CASSQSIGQSYGYTF. In nucleotides, the CDR3 is TGCGCCAGCAGCCAAAGTATTGGACAGTCCTATGGCTACACCTTC.

This clonotype has a handful of counts. The V and J genes are TRBV20-1 and TRBJ2-3; tentatively, D is TRBD2 (5 bases). V dropped 6 bases and J dropped 4 bases, with 14 bases sitting between them. The CDR3 consists of 13 residues. In germline, CDR1 is DFQATT, CDR2 SNEGSKA (reference sequence). As DNA, the CDR3 is TGCAGTGCAGAATGGCGGGCAGCAGATACGCAGTATTTT. Encoded protein: CSAEWRAADTQYF.

The rearrangement joins TRBV11-1 to TRBJ2-3; no reliable D call. Germline V gene sequence: CDR1 SGHAT, CDR2 FQDESV (reference sequence). This CDR3 spans 18 amino acids. Trimming took 5 bases from V and 0 from J, leaving 21 bases between them. CDR3 loop: CASSQLVGASYSTDTQYF. CDR3 sequence (DNA): TGTGCCAGCAGCCAACTGGTCGGAGCTTCTTATAGCACAGATACGCAGTATTTT.

This clonotype was recorded many times. The chain couples TRBV6-5 to TRBJ1-1; D gene ambiguous. The CDR3 spans 14 residues. Trimming took off 5 bases at V and 6 bases at J, with 16 bases between the two ends. Germline-derived CDR1 and CDR2 are MNHEY and SVGAGI. CDR3 amino acids: CASSISTLVAEAFF. DNA for the CDR3: TGTGCCAGCAGTATATCGACACTAGTCGCTGAAGCTTTCTTT.

This clonotype was counted ten times or more. The V call is TRBV5-1, the J call TRBJ1-5; 7 bases map to TRBD1. V gave up 4 bases and J gave up 8 bases; unmatched junction bases: 6. This CDR3 has 13 residues. Germline CDR1 reads SGHRS; CDR2 reads YFSETQ. The CDR3 here is CASSRDSGEPQHF. Here the CDR3 DNA reads TGCGCCAGCAGCCGGGACAGTGGAGAGCCCCAGCATTTT.